A selection of T cell receptor beta chains follows, all from one sample in a study of blood T cell repertoires in COVID-19. Data came from immunoSEQ multiplex PCR; TCRdb stores just in-frame clones and leaves some out. The table shows 150,000 to 200,000 clones, with less than 85% occurring only once. The sample consisted of peripheral blood. Receptors originate from a man aged 45 to 65 who had recovered from COVID-19. CDR3s leave out the opening cysteine and the closing phenylalanine or tryptophan. Not all rows give a size; the values are once, few, many and, for expanded clones, a class.

clone size	V gene	J gene	CDR3 protein
.	TRBV28	TRBJ1-2	ASQPGNDRGLYGYT
.	TRBV27	TRBJ2-7	ASSAAGTEYEQY
few	TRBV9	TRBJ1-4	ASSVGEGGEDEKLF
.	TRBV15	TRBJ2-1	ATSREFGAGYNEQF
.	TRBV11-2	TRBJ2-3	ASSFGAGPSTDTQY
.	TRBV20-1	TRBJ1-1	SASKLFEAHTEAF
.	TRBV5-1	TRBJ1-1	ASSPQPTRTGVTEAF
.	TRBV11-2	TRBJ2-1	ASSTGLAANEQF
.	TRBV24-1	TRBJ2-5	ATSDRLAGGPETQY
.	TRBV5-8	TRBJ1-1	ASSLPGRDTEAF
.	TRBV4-1	TRBJ1-2	ASSRTGTGNGYT
.	TRBV11-2	TRBJ2-1	ASSFFGHSYNEQF
.	TRBV4-1	TRBJ2-1	ASSQTDRVNEQF
.	TRBV5-1	TRBJ2-1	ASSLLAGAPFEQF
.	TRBV9	TRBJ2-2	ASSSRTSANTGELF
.	TRBV5-8	TRBJ2-1	ASSWLAGGPIPGSYNEQF
.	TRBV4-1	TRBJ2-7	ASSQNPGISSGSSYEQY
.	TRBV10-2	TRBJ1-5	ASAITRGKNQPQH
few	TRBV20-1	TRBJ2-1	SASVGEPYNEQF
.	TRBV27	TRBJ2-7	ASSTGTSGILYEQY
.	TRBV6-5	TRBJ2-3	ASRDQGAVPDTQY
.	TRBV3-1/TRBV3-2	TRBJ2-1	ASSQGPAVNEQF
.	TRBV11-3	TRBJ2-3	ASSSRGPPLAGGPTDTQY
.	TRBV5-4	TRBJ2-1	ASSNRGDVKSYNEQF
once	TRBV30	TRBJ2-5	AWDWHGEETQY
few	TRBV30	TRBJ2-7	AWSVLAGEEQY
.	TRBV27	TRBJ1-2	ASSFPGRPNYGYT
.	TRBV9	TRBJ1-4	ASSVNIGGNNEKLF
.	TRBV3-1/TRBV3-2	TRBJ2-7	ASSHSNRGSWY
.	TRBV28	TRBJ1-1	ASSLSLPNTEAF
.	TRBV4-2	TRBJ2-5	ASSQDPSGKETQY
.	TRBV2	TRBJ2-5	ASRDSHQETQY
.	TRBV2	TRBJ2-1	ASSAGGGNEQF
.	TRBV18	TRBJ2-5	ASSPPLGGEETQY
.	TRBV18	TRBJ1-5	ASSPPGGRNQPQH
.	TRBV6-5	TRBJ2-1	ASSYWLAENNEQF
.	TRBV5-5	TRBJ1-5	ASSLTGNQPQH
many	TRBV7-2	TRBJ1-1	ASSLVTADTEAF
.	TRBV3-1/TRBV3-2	TRBJ2-1	ASNIAGVGRNEQF
.	TRBV27	TRBJ1-1	ASSPGRTGIGRFSEAF
few	TRBV6-6	TRBJ2-5	ASRLAGETQY
many	TRBV5-5	TRBJ1-6	ASSLDSGSYNSPLH
.	TRBV27	TRBJ1-1	ASSWTGGRTEAF
.	TRBV6-1	TRBJ2-1	ASSELPLNFGEGYNEQF
.	TRBV7-3	TRBJ1-2	ASSLNGGGRYGYT